The clone carrying this T cell receptor (beta chain) was detected only a few times. From unsorted bulk tissue weighing about 17-30 mg, DNA and RNA were co-extracted. The data were taken from a study of tumor-infiltrating lymphocytes in primary liver carcinoma. Per the germline V gene, CDR1 is KGHSH and CDR2 is LQKENI. The CDR3 runs 14 residues. The germline V and J ends were trimmed by 5 bases and 3 bases, with 13 bases remaining between them. Starting material of about 480 ng total RNA yielded TCR beta cDNA via a constant-region primer. ARM-PCR was slightly modified, and three nested multiplex PCR rounds with it gave rise to the TCR beta libraries. The opening two PCR rounds, around 11 cycles each, paired TRBV1-TRBV30 forward primers with a C-beta reverse primer. TCRdb ran MiXCR on the multiplex PCR reads and lists one entry per CDR3 protein. The table includes roughly 120,000 distinct CDR3 sequences, under 70% detected once.

The sample comprised tumor-adjacent normal liver tissue. The chain is built from TRBV18 and TRBJ1-1; D not certain. The receptor's source is a woman aged 55-75 years with primary liver carcinoma and hepatitis B virus infection. DNA for the CDR3: TGTGCCAGCTCAAACATGGGGTTGGACACTGAAGCTTTCTTT. Its translation: CASSNMGLDTEAFF.